Following are 17 T cell receptor beta chains from one sample sequenced in a study of cytotoxic CD8 clonotypes in ibrutinib-treated CLL. Generated by immunoSEQ multiplex PCR, the TCRdb table keeps only in-frame clones and is missing some. The table records hundreds of thousands of clones, around 66% of them present only once. Source: PBMCs, taken after 36 months of ibrutinib treatment. All receptors come from a human donor with chronic lymphocytic leukemia.

The chain uses TRBV5-1 and TRBJ1-5; D is undetermined. The CDR3 loop spans 15 amino acids. The germline gives CDR1 SGHRS, CDR2 YFSETQ. Trimming pared 0 bases from V and 4 bases from J, leaving 11 bases between. CDR3 loop: CASSLEGGRNQPQHF. The CDR3 DNA sequence: TGCGCCAGCAGCTTGGAGGGCGGGAGGAATCAGCCCCAGCATTTT.

This clone was counted only a few times. The chain employs TRBV11-2 and TRBJ2-2; 9 bases are a match to TRBD2. CDR1 is SGHAT, CDR2 FQNNGV, per germline. The length of the CDR3 is 16 residues. The V gene end was trimmed by 5 bases and the J gene end by 5 bases; junction bases not matched to a gene: 9. CDR3 DNA: TGTGCCAGCAGCCTAAGCGGGGGGATATCGACCGGGGAGCTGTTTTTT. Amino acids: CASSLSGGISTGELFF.

The chain is built from TRBV29-1 and TRBJ1-2; possible D gene TRBD1, 5 bases. Germline values: CDR1 SQVTM, CDR2 ANQGSEA. The V end was cut by 5 bases, the J end by 0 bases, with 10 bases between. The CDR3 is made up of 13 amino acids. The CDR3 bases are TGCAGCGTTATCAGGGTAACTAACTATGGCTACACCTTC. Its protein is CSVIRVTNYGYTF.

The chain is built from TRBV5-6 and TRBJ2-7, with TRBD1 matching 7 bases. This CDR3 is 14 amino acids long. Per the germline V gene, CDR1 is SGHDT and CDR2 is YYEEEE. The junction had 7 bases not matched to a gene; V was cut back by 2 bases and J by 5 bases. The CDR3 region is CASSFGTASDEQYF. DNA for the CDR3: TGTGCCAGCAGCTTCGGGACAGCCTCGGACGAGCAGTACTTC.

The chain combines TRBV19 with TRBJ2-3; 9 bases are shared with TRBD1. The CDR3 spans 15 residues. Germline values: CDR1 LNHDA, CDR2 SQIVND (reference sequence). The ends lost 4 bases at V and 1 base at J; junction bases unmatched: 3. In DNA, the CDR3 is TGTGCCAGTAGTAGAAGGGACAGGGGCACAGATACGCAGTATTTT. Translating gives CASSRRDRGTDTQYF.

This clone showed up just once. The chain combines TRBV15 with TRBJ2-7, with D perhaps TRBD1 or TRBD2 (5 bases each). Germline V gene data show CDR1 as LNHNV and CDR2 as YYDKDF (reference sequence). There are 16 residues in the CDR3. Trimming removed 3 bases at V and 0 bases at J, with 15 bases between. CDR3 protein: CATSRSWWGSSYEQYF. Written as DNA, the CDR3 is TGTGCCACCAGCAGGTCCTGGTGGGGGAGCTCCTACGAGCAGTACTTC.

This chain links TRBV18 with TRBJ2-3; 14 nucleotides line up with TRBD2. V was pared by 3 bases and J by 4 bases, with 3 bases of the junction left unmatched. CDR1 KGHSH and CDR2 LQKENI come from the germline V gene. CDR3 length: 16 residues. The CDR3 spells CASSPPGLAGADTQYF. Here the CDR3 DNA reads TGTGCCAGCTCACCCCCGGGACTAGCGGGAGCAGATACGCAGTATTTT.

The V and J genes are TRBV2 and TRBJ2-5; no clear D gene. The V gene lost 2 bases and the J gene lost 7 bases, with 8 bases spanning the gap. CDR1 is SNHLY, CDR2 FYNNEI, per germline. The CDR3 runs to 12 residues. The CDR3 spells CASSETVTTQYF. The CDR3 DNA follows: TGTGCCAGCAGTGAAACAGTCACGACCCAGTACTTC.

This clone showed up just once. This chain joins TRBV25-1 and TRBJ2-7; D tentatively reads TRBD1 or TRBD2 (7 bases each). CDR3 length: 16 residues. V lost 2 bases and J 1 base, leaving 15 bases between the germline ends. Germline CDR1 is MGHDK and CDR2 is SYGVNS. CDR3 DNA sequence: TGTGCCAGCAGTGAAGGGGGGGCAGGGGGTTCCTACGAGCAGTACTTC. Amino acids: CASSEGGAGGSYEQYF.

The rearrangement links TRBV7-2 to TRBJ2-7; 10 positions match TRBD2. The CDR3 is 14 residues long. Germline trimming cut 5 bases from V and 3 bases from J; bases unmatched to any gene: 4. Germline CDR1 SGHTA, CDR2 FQGNSA. Written as DNA, the CDR3 is TGTGCCAGCAGCCACGGACTAGCGGACTACGAGCAGTACTTC. Its translation is CASSHGLADYEQYF.

J is TRBJ2-7 and V is TRBV5-4, with D maybe TRBD1 (6 bases). CDR3 length equals 16 residues. Trimming pared 7 bases from V and 2 bases from J, leaving 22 bases between. The germline gives CDR1 SGHNT, CDR2 YYREEE (reference sequence). The DNA for the CDR3 is TGTGCCAGCCAGTACATGGACAGTGAGAGACCCTACGAGCAGTACTTC. Protein sequence: CASQYMDSERPYEQYF.

The chain joins TRBV15 to TRBJ2-7; D is undetermined. The CDR3 has 14 residues. Germline CDR1 reads LNHNV; CDR2 reads YYDKDF (reference sequence). V lost 0 bases to trimming and J lost 6 bases, with 12 bases between them. The CDR3 sequence is CATSRDLNYGEQYF. The CDR3 coding sequence is TGTGCCACCAGCAGAGATTTAAACTACGGCGAGCAGTACTTC.

The chain carries TRBV7-9 and TRBJ2-5, with TRBD1 identical over 7 bases. V dropped 6 bases and J dropped 7; count of bases not matched to a gene: 14. The CDR3 length is 15 residues. The germline gives CDR1 SEHNR, CDR2 FQNEAQ (reference sequence). The CDR3 protein is CASRFEEGTALTQYF. The DNA for the CDR3 is TGTGCCAGCAGATTTGAAGAAGGGACAGCCTTGACCCAGTACTTC. The full variable domain, completed using reference TRBV7-9 and TRBJ2-5, is DTGVSQNPRHKITKRGQNVTFRCDPISEHNRLYWYRQTLGQGPEFLTYFQNEAQLEKSRLLSDRFSAERPKGSFSTLEIQRTEQGDSAMYLCASRFEEGTALTQYFGPGTRLLVL.

This clone was observed a handful of times. This chain connects TRBV9 to TRBJ2-2; D gene unclear. Trimming pared 4 bases from V and 5 bases from J, leaving 6 bases between. There are 12 residues in the CDR3. CDR1 and CDR2 from the germline V gene are SGDLS and YYNGEE. CDR3 sequence: CASSPGTGELFF. The CDR3 bases are TGTGCCAGCAGCCCCGGGACCGGGGAGCTGTTTTTT.

J is TRBJ2-3 and V is TRBV10-3; D is undetermined. This CDR3 spans 14 amino acids. Per the germline V gene, CDR1 is ENHRY and CDR2 is SYGVKD. V was pared by 4 bases and J by 4 bases, with 12 bases between. The CDR3 reads CAISAGPGADTQYF. CDR3 in DNA: TGTGCCATCAGTGCCGGACCTGGGGCAGATACGCAGTATTTT.

V gene TRBV5-1 combines with J gene TRBJ2-5, with 10 nucleotides matching TRBD1. The CDR3 runs 14 residues. J was trimmed by 5 bases and V by 4 bases; bases with no gene match: 5. Germline CDR1 is SGHRS and CDR2 is YFSETQ. The CDR3 region is CASSVSGQGETQYF. For the CDR3, the DNA is TGCGCCAGCAGCGTCTCGGGACAGGGGGAGACCCAGTACTTC.

The V gene is TRBV15, the J gene TRBJ1-1, with D possibly TRBD1 on 5 matching bases. In germline, CDR1 is LNHNV, CDR2 YYDKDF (reference sequence). Trimming took off 9 bases at V and 5 bases at J, with 22 bases between the two ends. The CDR3 is 15 amino acids. In nucleotides, the CDR3 is TGTGCCACTCCACCGGGGACTGTCGGGGGTACTGAAGCTTTCTTT. This sequence encodes CATPPGTVGGTEAFF. The full variable domain, rest sourced from reference TRBV15 and TRBJ1-1, is DAMVIQNPRYQVTQFGKPVTLSCSQTLNHNVMYWYQQKSSQAPKLLFHYYDKDFNNEADTPDNFQSRRPNTSFCFLDIRSPGLGDTAMYLCATPPGTVGGTEAFFGQGTRLTVV.